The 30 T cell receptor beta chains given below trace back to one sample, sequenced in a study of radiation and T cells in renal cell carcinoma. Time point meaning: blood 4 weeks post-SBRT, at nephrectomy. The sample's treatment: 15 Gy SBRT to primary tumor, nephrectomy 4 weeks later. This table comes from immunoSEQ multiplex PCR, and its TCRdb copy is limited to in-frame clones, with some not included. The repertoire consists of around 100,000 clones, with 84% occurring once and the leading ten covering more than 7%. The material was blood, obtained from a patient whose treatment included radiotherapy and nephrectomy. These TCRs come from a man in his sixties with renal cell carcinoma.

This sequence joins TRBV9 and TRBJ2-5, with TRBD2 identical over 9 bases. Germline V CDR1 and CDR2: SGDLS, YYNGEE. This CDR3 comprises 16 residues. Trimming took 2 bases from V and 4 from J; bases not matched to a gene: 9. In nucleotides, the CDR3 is TGTGCCAGCAGCGTGAGTAGCGGGAGATGGTTAGAGACCCAGTACTTC. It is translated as CASSVSSGRWLETQYF.

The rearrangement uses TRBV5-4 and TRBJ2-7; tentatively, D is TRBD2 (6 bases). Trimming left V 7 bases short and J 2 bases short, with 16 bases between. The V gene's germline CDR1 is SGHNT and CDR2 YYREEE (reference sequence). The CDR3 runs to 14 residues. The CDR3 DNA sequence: TGTGCCAGCGAGATAAGCGGCGGGGCCTACGAGCAGTACTTC. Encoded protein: CASEISGGAYEQYF. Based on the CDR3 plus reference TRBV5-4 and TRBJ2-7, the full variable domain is ETGVTQSPTHLIKTRGQQVTLRCSSQSGHNTVSWYQQALGQGPQFIFQYYREEENGRGNFPPRFSGLQFPNYSSELNVNALELDDSALYLCASEISGGAYEQYFGPGTRLTVT.

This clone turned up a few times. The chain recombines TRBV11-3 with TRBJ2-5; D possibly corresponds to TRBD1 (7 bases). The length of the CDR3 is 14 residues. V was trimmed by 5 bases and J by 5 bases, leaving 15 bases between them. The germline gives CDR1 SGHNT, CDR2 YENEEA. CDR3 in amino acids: CASSDRTGGETQYF. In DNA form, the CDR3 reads TGTGCCAGCAGCGACCGGACAGGAGGGGAGACCCAGTACTTC.

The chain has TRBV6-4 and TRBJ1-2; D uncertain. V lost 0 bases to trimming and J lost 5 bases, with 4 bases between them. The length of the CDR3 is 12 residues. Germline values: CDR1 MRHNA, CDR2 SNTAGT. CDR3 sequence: CASSDSGYGYTF. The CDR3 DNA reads TGTGCCAGCAGTGACTCAGGGTATGGCTACACCTTC.

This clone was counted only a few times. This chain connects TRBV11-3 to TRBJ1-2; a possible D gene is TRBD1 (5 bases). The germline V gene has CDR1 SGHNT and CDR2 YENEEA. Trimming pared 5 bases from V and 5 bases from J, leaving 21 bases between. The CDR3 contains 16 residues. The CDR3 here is CASSETGPVFFYGYTF. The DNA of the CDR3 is TGTGCCAGCAGCGAAACAGGTCCGGTCTTCTTTTATGGCTACACCTTC.

The CDR3 DNA is TGTGCCAGCAGTAGCGATCTAGCGGGAGTGCAGTTCTTC. Translation gives CASSSDLAGVQFF. This rearrangement joins TRBV2 to TRBJ2-1, with 10 bases matching TRBD2. The CDR3 loop spans 13 amino acids. Losses at the gene ends were 5 bases for V and 12 bases for J; bases not matched to a gene: 7. Germline CDR1 reads SNHLY; CDR2 reads FYNNEI.

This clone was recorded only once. In DNA form, the CDR3 reads TGTGCCAGCAGTTACAGGGCGGGGTATGAGCAGTTCTTC. It is translated as CASSYRAGYEQFF. The gene calls are TRBV27 and TRBJ2-1; D might be TRBD1 or TRBD2, each matching 6 bases. V gave up 4 bases and J gave up 8 bases, with 12 bases separating them. CDR3 size: 13 residues. CDR1 is MNHEY and CDR2 is SMNVEV in the germline V gene (reference sequence).

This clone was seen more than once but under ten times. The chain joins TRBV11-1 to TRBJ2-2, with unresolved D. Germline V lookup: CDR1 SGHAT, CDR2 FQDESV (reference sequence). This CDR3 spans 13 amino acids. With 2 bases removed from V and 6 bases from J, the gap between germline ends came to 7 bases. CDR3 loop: CASSLIRAGELFF. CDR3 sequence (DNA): TGTGCCAGCAGCTTAATTAGGGCCGGGGAGCTGTTTTTT.

The CDR3 nucleotides read TGTGCCAGCAGCTTATCCATCGGGACTAGTAGTGAGCAGTTCTTC. This translates into CASSLSIGTSSEQFF. The chain carries TRBV7-2 and TRBJ2-1, with 8 bases identical to TRBD2. Unmatched junction bases numbered 9, after V lost 2 bases and J lost 9 bases. The germline CDR1 and CDR2 sequences are SGHTA and FQGNSA. The CDR3 is 15 amino acids.

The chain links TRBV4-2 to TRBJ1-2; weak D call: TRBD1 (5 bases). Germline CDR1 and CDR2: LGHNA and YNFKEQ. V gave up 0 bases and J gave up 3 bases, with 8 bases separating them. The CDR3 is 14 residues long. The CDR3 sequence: CASSQDEGYYGYTF. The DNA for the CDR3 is TGTGCCAGCAGCCAAGATGAGGGGTACTATGGCTACACCTTC.

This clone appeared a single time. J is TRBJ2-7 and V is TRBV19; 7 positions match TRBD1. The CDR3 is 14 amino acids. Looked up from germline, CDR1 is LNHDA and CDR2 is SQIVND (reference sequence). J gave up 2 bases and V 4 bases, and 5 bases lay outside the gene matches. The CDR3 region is CASSNRDSPYEQYF. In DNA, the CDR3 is TGTGCCAGTAGTAACCGGGACAGTCCCTACGAGCAGTACTTC.

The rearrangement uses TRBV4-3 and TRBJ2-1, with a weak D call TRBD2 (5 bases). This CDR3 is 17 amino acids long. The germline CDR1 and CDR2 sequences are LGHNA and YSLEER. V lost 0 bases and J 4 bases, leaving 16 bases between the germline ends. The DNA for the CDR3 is TGCGCCAGCAGCCAAGACACGGCCGGAGGCCTTTACAATGAGCAGTTCTTC. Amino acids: CASSQDTAGGLYNEQFF.

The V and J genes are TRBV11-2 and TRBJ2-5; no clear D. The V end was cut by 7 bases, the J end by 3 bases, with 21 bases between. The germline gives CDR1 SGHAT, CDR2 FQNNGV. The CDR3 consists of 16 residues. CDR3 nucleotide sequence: TGTGCCAGCACTAACCGGCGGCTCTCTTTTAAAGAGACCCAGTACTTC. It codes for CASTNRRLSFKETQYF.

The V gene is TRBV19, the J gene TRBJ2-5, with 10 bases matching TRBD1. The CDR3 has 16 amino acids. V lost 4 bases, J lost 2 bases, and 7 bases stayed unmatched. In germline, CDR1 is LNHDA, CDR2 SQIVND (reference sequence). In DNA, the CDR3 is TGTGCCAGTAGTAACTCCGGGACAGGGGTACAAGAGACCCAGTACTTC. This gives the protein CASSNSGTGVQETQYF. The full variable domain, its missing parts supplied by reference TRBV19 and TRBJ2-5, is DGGITQSPKYLFRKEGQNVTLSCEQNLNHDAMYWYRQDPGQGLRLIYYSQIVNDFQKGDIAEGYSVSREKKESFPLTVTSAQKNPTAFYLCASSNSGTGVQETQYFGPGTRLLVL.

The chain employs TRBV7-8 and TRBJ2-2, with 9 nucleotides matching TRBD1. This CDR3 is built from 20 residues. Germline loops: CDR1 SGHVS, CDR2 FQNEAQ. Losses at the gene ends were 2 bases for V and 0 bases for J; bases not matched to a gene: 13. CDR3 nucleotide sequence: TGTGCCAGCAGCTTATCACCCGGGACAGGGTTCGCCGCGAACACCGGGGAGCTGTTTTTT. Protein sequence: CASSLSPGTGFAANTGELFF.

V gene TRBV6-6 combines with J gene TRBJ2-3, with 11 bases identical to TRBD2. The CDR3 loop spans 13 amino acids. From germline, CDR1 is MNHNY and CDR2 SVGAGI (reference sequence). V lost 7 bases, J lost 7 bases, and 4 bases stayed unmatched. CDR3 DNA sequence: TGTGCCAGCACTGTAGCGGGAGGGTATACGCAGTATTTT. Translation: CASTVAGGYTQYF.

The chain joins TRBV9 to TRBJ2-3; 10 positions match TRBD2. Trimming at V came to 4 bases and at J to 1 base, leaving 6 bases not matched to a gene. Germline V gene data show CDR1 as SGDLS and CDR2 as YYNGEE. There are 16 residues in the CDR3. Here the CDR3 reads CASSPSGSRGTDTQYF. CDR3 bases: TGTGCCAGCAGCCCTAGCGGGAGCCGTGGCACAGATACGCAGTATTTT.

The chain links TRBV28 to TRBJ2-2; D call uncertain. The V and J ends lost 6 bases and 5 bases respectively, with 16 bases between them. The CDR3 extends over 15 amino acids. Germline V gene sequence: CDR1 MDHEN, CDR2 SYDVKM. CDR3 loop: CASSPTRTITGELFF. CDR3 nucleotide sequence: TGTGCCAGCAGCCCGACCAGGACGATTACCGGGGAGCTGTTTTTT.

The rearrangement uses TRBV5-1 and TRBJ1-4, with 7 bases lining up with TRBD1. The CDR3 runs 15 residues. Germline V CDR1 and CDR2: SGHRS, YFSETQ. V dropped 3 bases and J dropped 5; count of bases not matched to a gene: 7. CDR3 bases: TGCGCCAGCAGCTCCCTCGGGACAGCCAATGAAAAACTGTTTTTT. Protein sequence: CASSSLGTANEKLFF.

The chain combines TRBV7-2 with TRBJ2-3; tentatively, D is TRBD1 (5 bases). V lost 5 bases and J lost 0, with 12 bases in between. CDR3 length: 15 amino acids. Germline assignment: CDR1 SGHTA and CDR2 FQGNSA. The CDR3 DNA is TGTGCCAGCAGCCGCAATGGACAAAGCACAGATACGCAGTATTTT. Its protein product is CASSRNGQSTDTQYF.

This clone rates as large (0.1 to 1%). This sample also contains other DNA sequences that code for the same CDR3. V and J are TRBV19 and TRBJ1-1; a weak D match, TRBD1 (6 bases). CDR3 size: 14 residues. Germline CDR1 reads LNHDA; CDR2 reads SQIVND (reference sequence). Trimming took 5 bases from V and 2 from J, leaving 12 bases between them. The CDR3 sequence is CASSGTGGNTEAFF. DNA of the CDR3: TGTGCCAGTAGTGGGACTGGGGGCAACACTGAAGCTTTCTTT.

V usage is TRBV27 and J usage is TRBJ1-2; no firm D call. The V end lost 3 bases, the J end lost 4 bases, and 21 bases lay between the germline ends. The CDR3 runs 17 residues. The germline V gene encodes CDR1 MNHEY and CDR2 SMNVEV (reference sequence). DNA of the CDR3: TGTGCCAGCAGTTTTATTCAGAGCCGGAGCTTCTTCTATGGCTACACCTTC. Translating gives CASSFIQSRSFFYGYTF.

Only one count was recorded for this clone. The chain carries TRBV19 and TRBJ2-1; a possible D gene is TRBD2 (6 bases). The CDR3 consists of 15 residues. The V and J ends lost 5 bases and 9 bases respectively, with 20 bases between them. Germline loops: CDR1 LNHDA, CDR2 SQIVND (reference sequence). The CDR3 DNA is TGTGCCAGTAGTCCTCCGGGACGGGGGACCAGTGAGCAGTTCTTC. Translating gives CASSPPGRGTSEQFF.

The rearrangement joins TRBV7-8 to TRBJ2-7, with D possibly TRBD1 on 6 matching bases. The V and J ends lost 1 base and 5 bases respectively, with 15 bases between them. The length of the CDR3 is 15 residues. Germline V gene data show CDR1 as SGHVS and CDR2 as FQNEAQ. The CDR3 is CASSLVLEGVNEQYF. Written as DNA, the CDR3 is TGTGCCAGCAGCTTAGTTCTCGAGGGGGTGAACGAGCAGTACTTC. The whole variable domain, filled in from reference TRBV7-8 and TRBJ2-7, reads GAGVSQSPRYKVAKRGQDVALRCDPISGHVSLFWYQQALGQGPEFLTYFQNEAQLDKSGLPSDRFFAERPEGSVSTLKIQRTQQEDSAVYLCASSLVLEGVNEQYFGPGTRLTVT.

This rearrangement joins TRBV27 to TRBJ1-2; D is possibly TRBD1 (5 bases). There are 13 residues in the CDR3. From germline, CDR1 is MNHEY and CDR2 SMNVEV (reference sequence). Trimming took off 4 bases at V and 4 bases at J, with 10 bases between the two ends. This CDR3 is CASSYDGGYGYTF. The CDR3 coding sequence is TGTGCCAGCAGTTATGACGGGGGCTATGGCTACACCTTC.

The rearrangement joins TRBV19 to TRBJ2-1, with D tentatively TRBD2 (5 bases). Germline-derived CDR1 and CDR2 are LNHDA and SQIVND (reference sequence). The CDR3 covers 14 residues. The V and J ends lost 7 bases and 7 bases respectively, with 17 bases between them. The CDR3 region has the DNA TGTGCCAGTACCGCGCCCGGGGTGGCGAATGAGCAGTTCTTC. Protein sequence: CASTAPGVANEQFF.

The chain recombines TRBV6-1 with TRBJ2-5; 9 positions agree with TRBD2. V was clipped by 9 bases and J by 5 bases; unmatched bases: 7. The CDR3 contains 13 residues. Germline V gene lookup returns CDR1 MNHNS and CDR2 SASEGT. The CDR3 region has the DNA TGTGCCAGTGAGCGGGAGGCGGGGGAGACCCAGTACTTC. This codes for CASEREAGETQYF.

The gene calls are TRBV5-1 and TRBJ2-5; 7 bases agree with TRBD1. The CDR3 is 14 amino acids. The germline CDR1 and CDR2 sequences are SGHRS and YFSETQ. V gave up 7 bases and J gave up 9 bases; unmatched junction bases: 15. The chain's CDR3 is CASGVEGAYGAQYF. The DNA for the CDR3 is TGCGCCAGCGGGGTAGAGGGGGCTTACGGGGCCCAGTACTTC.

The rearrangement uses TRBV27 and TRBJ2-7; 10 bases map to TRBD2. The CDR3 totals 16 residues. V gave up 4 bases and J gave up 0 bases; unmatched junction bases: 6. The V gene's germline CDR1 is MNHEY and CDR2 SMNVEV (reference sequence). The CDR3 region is CASSSPGLASSYEQYF. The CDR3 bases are TGTGCCAGCAGTTCCCCGGGACTAGCGAGCTCCTACGAGCAGTACTTC.

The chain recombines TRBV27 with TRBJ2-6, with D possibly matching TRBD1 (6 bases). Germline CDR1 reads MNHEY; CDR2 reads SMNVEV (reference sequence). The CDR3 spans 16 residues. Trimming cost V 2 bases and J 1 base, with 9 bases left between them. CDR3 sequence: CASSLTRGSGANVLTF. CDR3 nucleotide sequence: TGTGCCAGCAGTTTAACTAGGGGGTCTGGGGCCAACGTCCTGACTTTC.